The 17 T cell receptor beta chains below all came from one sample that was sequenced in a study of metastatic and nonmetastatic thyroid tumors. Prior to thyroid surgery, none of the patients had received any treatment. TCRdb called clones again from the PCR reads with MiXCR. The sample shows 31,000 or so clones, almost 30% of them seen only once. The sample comprised blood. These receptors originate from a female donor with papillary thyroid cancer or a benign thyroid nodule (not recorded which). Some clones in this sample may be carry-over from other donors' samples.

A remark on this clone: It may be a read error: a sequence one base away is much more abundant. The conserved closing phenylalanine or tryptophan is absent in this CDR3, likely reflecting a read error. The chain is built from TRBV3-1 and TRBJ2-2, with D possibly being TRBD1 (5 bases). CDR1 LGHDT and CDR2 YNNKEL come from the germline V gene (reference sequence). The CDR3 spans 17 residues. The CDR3 here is CASGQVTQGVPTGELFS. The CDR3 DNA sequence: TGTGCCAGCGGCCAAGTAACCCAGGGTGTACCCACAGGGGAGCTGTTTTCT.

V is TRBV27 and J is TRBJ1-2, with 7 bases identical to TRBD1. Germline V lookup: CDR1 MNHEY, CDR2 SMNVEV (reference sequence). The CDR3 totals 16 residues. J gave up 4 bases and V 3 bases, and 11 bases lay outside the gene matches. The CDR3 loop is CASSLEPITGAYGYTF. The DNA for the CDR3 is TGTGCCAGCAGTTTGGAGCCAATAACAGGGGCCTATGGCTACACCTTC.

This clone has a handful of counts. This chain links TRBV7-2 with TRBJ2-7, with D tentatively TRBD2 (5 bases). The CDR3 consists of 14 residues. CDR1 and CDR2 from the germline V gene are SGHTA and FQGNSA. With 5 bases removed from V and 4 bases from J, the gap between germline ends came to 15 bases. In DNA, the CDR3 is TGTGCCAGCAGCCAGAGGGAATTGGAGTACGAGCAGTACTTC. Translated: CASSQRELEYEQYF.

This clone was recorded many times. This chain connects TRBV6-1 to TRBJ2-1; no clear D. The CDR3 sequence is 13 residues long. Between the trimmed V and J ends, which lost 6 bases and 5 bases, there was a span of 11 bases. Germline V CDR1 and CDR2: MNHNS, SASEGT. The CDR3 spells CASSLDGHNEQFF. The CDR3, as DNA: TGTGCCAGCAGCCTGGACGGACACAATGAGCAGTTCTTC.

This clone has ten or more counts. The CDR3 DNA sequence: TGTGCCAGCAGTCGACCCCGCGGGCCTGGCGGCTACACCTTC. Translating it yields CASSRPRGPGGYTF. The chain couples TRBV2 to TRBJ1-2; D remains ambiguous. Germline-derived CDR1 and CDR2 are SNHLY and FYNNEI. V shed 5 bases and J shed 8 bases, with 18 bases lying between them. This CDR3 contains 14 residues.

This clone was found a few times. The chain joins TRBV28 to TRBJ1-3, with D unclear. The CDR3 is 13 residues long. Per the germline V gene, CDR1 is MDHEN and CDR2 is SYDVKM. V was cut by 6 bases and J by 0 bases, with 6 bases left in between. The CDR3 bases are TGTGCCAGCAGGGTGGCCTCTGGAAACACCATATATTTT. This encodes CASRVASGNTIYF. The full variable domain, rest sourced from reference TRBV28 and TRBJ1-3, is DVKVTQSSRYLVKRTGEKVFLECVQDMDHENMFWYRQDPGLGLRLIYFSYDVKMKEKGDIPEGYSVSREKKERFSLILESASTNQTSMYLCASRVASGNTIYFGEGSWLTVV.

J is TRBJ2-3 and V is TRBV4-1; 7 bases agree with TRBD2. The V and J ends lost 3 bases and 4 bases, in that order; junction bases with no gene match: 10. The CDR3 covers 16 residues. Germline CDR1 is MGHRA and CDR2 is YSYEKL. CDR3 residues: CASSQLAVAGADTQYF. CDR3 sequence (DNA): TGCGCCAGCAGCCAGTTGGCGGTGGCGGGAGCAGATACGCAGTATTTT.

This clone was observed a handful of times. The J gene is TRBJ2-7, the V gene TRBV28; 10 positions agree with TRBD2. The CDR3 has 15 residues. Trimming removed 1 base from V and 1 base from J; junction bases left unmatched: 1. Germline assignment: CDR1 MDHEN and CDR2 SYDVKM. Here the CDR3 reads CASSLSLAGSYEQYF. Here the CDR3 DNA reads TGTGCCAGCAGTTTATCACTAGCGGGGTCCTACGAGCAGTACTTC.

This clone was counted only a few times. The CDR3 region has the DNA TGTGCCAGCAGCTTATGGGGGGTCGATGGCTACACCTTC. Encoded protein: CASSLWGVDGYTF. This chain joins TRBV7-9 and TRBJ1-2; weak D call: TRBD1 (5 bases). Germline V gives CDR1 SEHNR, CDR2 FQNEAQ (reference sequence). CDR3 length: 13 amino acids. V dropped 2 bases and J dropped 6 bases, with 10 bases sitting between them.

This rearrangement joins TRBV10-3 to TRBJ1-6, with D uncertain. Deletions cut 2 bases from V and 6 bases from J, with 5 bases between. The CDR3 loop spans 13 amino acids. The germline V gene has CDR1 ENHRY and CDR2 SYGVKD. CDR3 in amino acids: CAISEEANSPLHF. In DNA, the CDR3 is TGTGCCATCAGTGAGGAGGCTAATTCACCCCTCCACTTT.

The table lists this clone with a count of one. The chain carries TRBV15 and TRBJ1-1; D is uncertain. From germline, CDR1 is LNHNV and CDR2 YYDKDF (reference sequence). The CDR3 is 14 residues long. Trimming cost V 3 bases and J 5 bases, with 13 bases left between them. The CDR3, as DNA: TGTGCCACCAGCAGCGACATAGGAGATACTGAAGCTTTCTTT. Translating gives CATSSDIGDTEAFF. The full variable domain, with the rest looked up from reference TRBV15 and TRBJ1-1, is DAMVIQNPRYQVTQFGKPVTLSCSQTLNHNVMYWYQQKSSQAPKLLFHYYDKDFNNEADTPDNFQSRRPNTSFCFLDIRSPGLGDTAMYLCATSSDIGDTEAFFGQGTRLTVV.

This clone was found a few times. The chain couples TRBV25-1 to TRBJ1-1; the match to TRBD1 covers 9 bases. V lost 5 bases and J lost 3; bases outside the gene matches: 7. CDR1 and CDR2 (germline): MGHDK, SYGVNS. The CDR3 sequence is 15 residues long. The CDR3 DNA is TGTGCCAGCAGTATTGGATGGGACAGGGACACTGAAGCTTTCTTT. The encoded protein is CASSIGWDRDTEAFF.

V is TRBV9 and J is TRBJ2-5, with 11 bases lining up with TRBD1. Germline V gene sequence: CDR1 SGDLS, CDR2 YYNGEE. J gave up 4 bases and V 0 bases, and 2 bases lay outside the gene matches. The CDR3 has 15 amino acids. DNA of the CDR3: TGTGCCAGCAGCGTAGGGACAGGGGGCGGAGAGACCCAGTACTTC. Translating gives CASSVGTGGGETQYF.

The chain is built from TRBV20-1 and TRBJ2-7; the D is unclear. The V gene lost 6 bases and the J gene lost 0 bases, with 12 bases spanning the gap. The germline gives CDR1 DFQATT, CDR2 SNEGSKA (reference sequence). The CDR3 has 13 residues. The CDR3 reads CSAFPPSSYEQYF. The CDR3 region has the DNA TGCAGTGCCTTCCCCCCGAGCTCCTACGAGCAGTACTTC.

This clone occurred a few times. This rearrangement joins TRBV28 to TRBJ2-7, with 8 bases identical to TRBD1. Unmatched junction bases numbered 14, after V lost 6 bases and J lost 4 bases. The germline gives CDR1 MDHEN, CDR2 SYDVKM. The CDR3 has 16 amino acids. Written as DNA, the CDR3 is TGTGCCAGCAGCTTCCCTAATGACAGGGGCGTGTACGAGCAGTACTTC. Encoded protein: CASSFPNDRGVYEQYF.

V and J are TRBV20-1 and TRBJ2-7; the D gene is possibly TRBD2 (6 bases). This CDR3 has 13 amino acids. Germline-derived CDR1 and CDR2 are DFQATT and SNEGSKA (reference sequence). The ends were cut back, 1 base at V and 3 bases at J, with 10 bases in the middle. The CDR3 is CSARGREDYEQYF. The CDR3 bases are TGCAGTGCTAGAGGGCGGGAAGACTACGAGCAGTACTTC.

There are many counts of this clone. This sequence joins TRBV9 and TRBJ2-3; TRBD1 or TRBD2 may be the D gene (6 bases each). From germline, CDR1 is SGDLS and CDR2 YYNGEE. The CDR3 totals 15 residues. V was clipped by 3 bases and J by 6 bases, with 17 bases between them. The CDR3 sequence: CASSETTVGGDTQYF. In nucleotides, the CDR3 is TGTGCCAGCAGCGAAACCACGGTAGGGGGGGATACGCAGTATTTT.